These 22 T cell receptor beta chains originate from one sample sequenced in a study of cytomegalovirus exposure and HLA in healthy donors (dated by TCRdb to the late 2010s). The protocol used for the library was the immunoSEQ multiplex PCR assay. For the multiplex PCR, a mixture combining 60 forward primers for TCR Vbeta segments and 13 reverse primers for TCR Jbeta segments was used. Here the immuneACCESS table is served through TCRdb, limited to in-frame sequences with V and J called. Missing clones are a known gap in these copies; in checked studies unresolved V genes cover under half, and the rest lacks a known reason. This sample gives about 98,000 clones in total; about four fifths of them show up just once. The ten largest clones capture 3% to 4% of the sample. Material for sequencing was PBMCs. These TCRs come from a female donor in good health and CMV-seropositive.

The V gene is TRBV28, the J gene TRBJ2-1, with TRBD1 matching over 9 bases. V shed 5 bases, J shed 8 bases, and the junction held 7 bases outside the gene matches. The CDR3 runs 14 residues. Germline V CDR1 and CDR2: MDHEN, SYDVKM. This chain's CDR3 is CASSPRDRVYEQFF. For the CDR3, the DNA is TGTGCCAGCAGTCCCCGGGACAGGGTCTATGAGCAGTTCTTC.

The rearrangement joins TRBV5-1 to TRBJ1-2, with a tentative D call TRBD1 (6 bases). The germline V and J ends were trimmed by 0 bases and 4 bases, with 7 bases remaining between them. The germline gives CDR1 SGHRS, CDR2 YFSETQ. CDR3 length equals 13 residues. Here the CDR3 reads CASSLEDSYGYTF. CDR3 bases: TGCGCCAGCAGCTTGGAGGACAGCTATGGCTACACCTTC.

This clone was seen only a few times. V and J are TRBV18 and TRBJ2-7; 8 bases are a match to TRBD2. This CDR3 region has 12 residues. With 2 bases clipped from V and 10 bases from J, the junction kept 4 bases outside the gene matches. The germline V gene encodes CDR1 KGHSH and CDR2 LQKENI. CDR3 sequence reads: CASSPSGGDQYF. CDR3 bases: TGTGCCAGCTCACCATCGGGGGGGGATCAGTACTTC.

The rearrangement links TRBV28 to TRBJ2-7; TRBD1 matches 7 bases. Germline V CDR1 and CDR2: MDHEN, SYDVKM. J gave up 4 bases and V 10 bases, and 10 bases lay outside the gene matches. The CDR3 extends over 13 amino acids. The CDR3 coding sequence is TGTGCCAACCCACAGGGGTTCAGATACGAGCAGTACTTC. Amino acids: CANPQGFRYEQYF.

The gene calls are TRBV2 and TRBJ2-5; 10 bases map to TRBD2. This CDR3 has 15 amino acids. Germline-derived CDR1 and CDR2 are SNHLY and FYNNEI. The V and J ends lost 5 bases and 2 bases, in that order; junction bases with no gene match: 5. This CDR3 is CASSRTAGGQETQYF. The CDR3 bases are TGTGCCAGCAGTCGCACAGCGGGGGGGCAAGAGACCCAGTACTTC.

The genes are TRBV6-1 and TRBJ1-4; 7 bases are a match to TRBD1. Germline trimming cut 5 bases from V and 8 bases from J; bases unmatched to any gene: 8. Per germline, CDR1 MNHNS and CDR2 SASEGT. CDR3 size: 14 residues. CDR3 in DNA: TGTGCCAGCAGTTCACAGGGGTTCTTAGAAAAACTGTTTTTT. It translates to CASSSQGFLEKLFF.

This clone occurred once. This chain joins TRBV19 and TRBJ1-6; possible D gene TRBD1, 5 bases. In germline, CDR1 is LNHDA, CDR2 SQIVND (reference sequence). CDR3 size: 12 residues. V lost 5 bases and J 13 bases, leaving 12 bases between the germline ends. CDR3 sequence reads: CASSSIQGPLHF. The CDR3 DNA reads as TGTGCCAGTAGTTCGATCCAGGGTCCCCTCCACTTT.

The rearrangement links TRBV27 to TRBJ1-2; D uncertain. Per germline, CDR1 MNHEY and CDR2 SMNVEV (reference sequence). V dropped 1 base and J dropped 3 bases, with 12 bases sitting between them. The CDR3 consists of 15 residues. The chain's CDR3 is CASSLFFPSDYGYTF. DNA of the CDR3: TGTGCCAGCAGTTTATTCTTTCCTTCTGACTATGGCTACACCTTC.

The chain combines TRBV19 with TRBJ2-1, with 10 bases matching TRBD1. V dropped 5 bases and J dropped 6; count of bases not matched to a gene: 13. CDR3 length equals 17 residues. Germline V gives CDR1 LNHDA, CDR2 SQIVND (reference sequence). The CDR3 reads CASSAGAGQGVFNEQFF. CDR3 DNA: TGTGCCAGTAGTGCTGGGGCCGGACAGGGGGTGTTCAATGAGCAGTTCTTC.

The genes are TRBV28 and TRBJ2-2; 9 bases are a match to TRBD1. CDR3 length: 16 amino acids. Germline CDR1 is MDHEN and CDR2 is SYDVKM. V lost 6 bases and J lost 3; bases outside the gene matches: 8. CDR3 bases: TGTGCCAGCAGGTCTCGGACAGGGGTCGACACCGGGGAGCTGTTTTTT. The encoded protein is CASRSRTGVDTGELFF.

The CDR3 protein is CASSYQWNEKLFF. DNA for the CDR3: TGTGCCAGCAGTTATCAGTGGAATGAAAAACTGTTTTTT. The chain recombines TRBV27 with TRBJ1-4; no clear D gene. Trimming pared 4 bases from V and 5 bases from J, leaving 8 bases between. The CDR3 runs to 13 residues. In germline, CDR1 is MNHEY, CDR2 SMNVEV (reference sequence).

The gene calls are TRBV30 and TRBJ1-1; tentatively, D is TRBD1 (5 bases). This CDR3 has 13 residues. Germline V CDR1 and CDR2: GTSNPN, SVGIG (reference sequence). Deletions cut 1 base from V and 0 bases from J, with 6 bases between. CDR3 sequence reads: CAWSGQMNTEAFF. The CDR3 coding sequence is TGTGCCTGGAGTGGACAGATGAACACTGAAGCTTTCTTT.

The genes are TRBV27 and TRBJ2-3; 8 nucleotides match TRBD1. V was pared by 6 bases and J by 3 bases, with 14 bases of the junction left unmatched. Looked up from germline, CDR1 is MNHEY and CDR2 is SMNVEV (reference sequence). The CDR3 is 17 amino acids. DNA for the CDR3: TGTGCCAGCAGGGACAGGGCCGGGGATGCGGTAACAGATACGCAGTATTTT. Translating it yields CASRDRAGDAVTDTQYF.

The chain recombines TRBV28 with TRBJ2-2, with 12 bases matching TRBD1. Germline V CDR1 and CDR2: MDHEN, SYDVKM. The CDR3 runs to 14 residues. Unmatched junction bases numbered 3, after V lost 7 bases and J lost 6 bases. CDR3 sequence reads: CASKRDRGPGELFF. The CDR3 DNA is TGTGCCAGCAAACGGGACAGGGGGCCCGGGGAGCTGTTTTTT.

This chain links TRBV28 with TRBJ1-1, with a possible D match to TRBD1 (6 bases). Germline V gene sequence: CDR1 MDHEN, CDR2 SYDVKM. V lost 6 bases to trimming and J lost 7 bases, with 12 bases between them. CDR3 size: 12 residues. The CDR3 DNA is TGTGCCAGCAGCCGAGGGGGGGGTGAAGCTTTCTTT. This sequence encodes CASSRGGGEAFF.

As concerns this clone: Mismatch with germline at one junction end may stem from a read error. This chain joins TRBV30 and TRBJ2-2; 13 nucleotides match TRBD2. The CDR3 extends over 15 amino acids. CDR1 GTSNPN and CDR2 SVGIG come from the germline V gene (reference sequence). CDR3 region: CAWAGLAGNSGELFF. The CDR3 nucleotides read TGTGCCTGGGCGGGACTAGCGGGAAACAGCGGGGAGCTGTTTTTT. The whole variable domain, filled in from reference TRBV30 and TRBJ2-2, reads SQTIHQWPATLVQPVGSPLSLECTVEGTSNPNLYWYRQAAGRGLQLLFYSVGIGQISSEVPQNLSASRPQDRQFILSSKKLLLSDSGFYLCAWAGLAGNSGELFFGEGSRLTVL.

This chain links TRBV27 with TRBJ1-5; TRBD1 aligns across 9 bases. After removal of 4 bases from V and 14 bases from J, the junction contained 9 bases not matched to a gene. The CDR3 has 13 amino acids. Germline V gene data show CDR1 as MNHEY and CDR2 as SMNVEV (reference sequence). This chain's CDR3 is CASSSNRGRVEHF. In nucleotides, the CDR3 is TGTGCCAGCAGTTCCAACAGGGGGCGGGTAGAGCATTTT.

This clone was detected only once. The chain combines TRBV10-3 with TRBJ2-1, with 12 bases matching TRBD2. Trimming cost V 4 bases and J 8 bases; bases outside gene matches: 9. CDR3 size: 16 residues. Per germline, CDR1 ENHRY and CDR2 SYGVKD. The CDR3 sequence is CAISASSGGGLDEQFF. The CDR3 region has the DNA TGTGCCATCAGTGCCTCTAGCGGGGGGGGTCTGGATGAGCAGTTCTTC.

The chain combines TRBV6-5 with TRBJ1-1, with D uncertain. The V end was cut by 0 bases, the J end by 7 bases, with 9 bases between. Germline values: CDR1 MNHEY, CDR2 SVGAGI. The CDR3 contains 13 residues. The DNA for the CDR3 is TGTGCCAGCAGTTACTCGGAGGTCGTTGAAGCTTTCTTT. Protein: CASSYSEVVEAFF.

This clone appeared once. V and J are TRBV11-2 and TRBJ1-6; maybe TRBD1 (6 bases). Per germline, CDR1 SGHAT and CDR2 FQNNGV. Trimming removed 4 bases at V and 8 bases at J, with 15 bases between. CDR3 size: 15 residues. The CDR3 loop is CASSYGRHRDSPLHF. DNA of the CDR3: TGTGCCAGCAGCTACGGACGGCACAGGGATTCACCCCTCCACTTT.

The V gene is TRBV5-1, the J gene TRBJ2-7; TRBD1 agrees at 11 bases. From germline, CDR1 is SGHRS and CDR2 YFSETQ. V shed 4 bases and J 4 bases; nucleotides not matched to a gene: 7. The CDR3 consists of 15 residues. DNA for the CDR3: TGCGCCAGCAGCGGGGACAGGGGGTTTCGGTACGAGCAGTACTTC. This translates into CASSGDRGFRYEQYF.

V usage is TRBV10-1 and J usage is TRBJ2-1; 10 bases map to TRBD2. V was pared by 2 bases and J by 4 bases, with 2 bases of the junction left unmatched. CDR1 and CDR2 from the germline V gene are WNHNN and SYGVQD (reference sequence). The CDR3 totals 15 residues. The CDR3 nucleotides read TGCGCCAGCAGTGAGACTAGCGGGGCGTACAATGAGCAGTTCTTC. Protein product: CASSETSGAYNEQFF.